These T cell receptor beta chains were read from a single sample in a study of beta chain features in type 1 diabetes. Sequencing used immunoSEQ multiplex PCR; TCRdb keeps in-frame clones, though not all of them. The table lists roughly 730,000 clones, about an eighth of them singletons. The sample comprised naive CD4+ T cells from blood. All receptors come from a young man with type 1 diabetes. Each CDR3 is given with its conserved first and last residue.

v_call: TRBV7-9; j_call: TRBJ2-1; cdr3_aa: CASSLGLGLNEQFF
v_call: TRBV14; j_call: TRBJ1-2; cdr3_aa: CASSRDGGNYGYTF
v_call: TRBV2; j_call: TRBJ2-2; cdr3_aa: CASVPGQTTGELFF
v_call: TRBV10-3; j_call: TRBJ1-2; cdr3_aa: CAISRGQGELDGYTF
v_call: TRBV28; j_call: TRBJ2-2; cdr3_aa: CASSPDDRAITGELFF
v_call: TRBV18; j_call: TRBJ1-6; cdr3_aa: CASSPGWGDSPLHF
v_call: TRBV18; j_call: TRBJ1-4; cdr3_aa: CASSTQGGPNEKLFF
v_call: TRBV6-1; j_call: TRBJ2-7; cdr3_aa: CASSDPTGGRFSYEQYF
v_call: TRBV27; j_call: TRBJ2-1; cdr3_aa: CASSLPLVRGRNNEQFF
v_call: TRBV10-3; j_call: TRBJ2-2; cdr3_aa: CAISDYSTGELFF
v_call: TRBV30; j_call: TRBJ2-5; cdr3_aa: CAWRLAGAEETQYF
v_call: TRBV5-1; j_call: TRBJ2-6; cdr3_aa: CASSQGRFSGANVLTF
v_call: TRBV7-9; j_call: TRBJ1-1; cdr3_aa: CASSLTRGPTEAFF
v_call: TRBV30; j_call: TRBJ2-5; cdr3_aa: CAWRVAGAQETQYF
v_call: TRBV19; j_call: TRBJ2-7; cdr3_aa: CASRAGGDEQYF
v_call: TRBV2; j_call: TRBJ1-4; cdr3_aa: CASSEDRVTNEKLFF
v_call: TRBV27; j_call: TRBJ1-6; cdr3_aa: CASSVWTGAFSPLHF
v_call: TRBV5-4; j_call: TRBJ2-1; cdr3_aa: CASSLGQGVYNEQFF
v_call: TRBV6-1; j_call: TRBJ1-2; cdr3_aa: CASSEDQRVNSGGYTF
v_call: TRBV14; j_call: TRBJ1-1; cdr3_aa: CASSQVSGVRAFF
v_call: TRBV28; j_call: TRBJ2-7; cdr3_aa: CASSIDTKAYEQYF
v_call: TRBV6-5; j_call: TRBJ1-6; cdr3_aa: CASSYDRLGSPLHF
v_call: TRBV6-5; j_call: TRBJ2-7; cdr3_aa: CASSYSRDRYYEQYF
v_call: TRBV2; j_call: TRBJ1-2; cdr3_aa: CAGTKEDYGYTF
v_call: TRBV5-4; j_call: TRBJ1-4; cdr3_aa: CASSPTTNEKLFF
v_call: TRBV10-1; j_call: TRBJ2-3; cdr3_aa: CASSGTSGSTDTQYF
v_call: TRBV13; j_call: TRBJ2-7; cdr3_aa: CASSKTYEQYF
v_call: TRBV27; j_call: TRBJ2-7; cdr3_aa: CASSRLAGASYEQYF
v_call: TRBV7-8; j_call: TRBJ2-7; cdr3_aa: CASSPRTVFLYEQYF
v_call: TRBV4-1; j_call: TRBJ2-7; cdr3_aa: CASSQLRDREGEQYF
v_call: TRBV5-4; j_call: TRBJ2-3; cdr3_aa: CASSFGTSTDTQYF
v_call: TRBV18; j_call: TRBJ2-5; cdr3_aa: CASSPIIVGVQETQYF
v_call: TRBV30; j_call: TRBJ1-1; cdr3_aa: CAWSVYRGLTEAFF
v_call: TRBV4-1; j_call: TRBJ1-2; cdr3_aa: CASSQESVSDYGYTF
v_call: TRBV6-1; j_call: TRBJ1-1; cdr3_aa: CASSDQGANTEAFF
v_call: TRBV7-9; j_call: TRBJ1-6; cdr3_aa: CASSQIPGQENSPLHF
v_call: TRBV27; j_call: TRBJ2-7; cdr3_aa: CASSFVGQGYHEQYF
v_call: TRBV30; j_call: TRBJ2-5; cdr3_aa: CAWSVQGGTQYF
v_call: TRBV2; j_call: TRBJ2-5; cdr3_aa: CASRRTSHQQETQYF
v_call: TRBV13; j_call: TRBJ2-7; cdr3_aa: CASSLGTSSYEQYF
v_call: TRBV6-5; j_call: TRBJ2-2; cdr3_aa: CASRGVNTGELFF
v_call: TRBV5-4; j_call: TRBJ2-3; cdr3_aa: CASSYGGVTDTQYF